These T cell receptor beta chains were read from a single sample in a study of CXCR3-negative and CXCR3-positive naive CD8 T cells. After re-calling the 5' RACE reads, TCRdb lists one entry per CDR3 protein, DNA absent. This sample's table has around 24,000 distinct CDR3 sequences. Sample: naive CXCR3- CD8+ T cells from blood. All receptors derive from a human donor in good health. Some clones in this sample may be carry-over from other donors' samples. Both conserved end residues are part of each CDR3. Clone size appears in some rows only: once, few, many, or a class for an expanded clone.

-,TRBV28,TRBJ2-7,CASSFGTSGYEQYF
-,TRBV27,TRBJ2-1,CASSFSGTNNEQFF
medium-sized,TRBV29-1,TRBJ2-1,CSVKRGENYNEQFF
-,TRBV25-1,TRBJ2-5,CASSDDGQGWTETQYF
-,TRBV24-1,TRBJ2-1,CATSDFPTSEERNEQFF
medium-sized,TRBV5-1,TRBJ2-5,CASSEGQQETQYF
-,TRBV25-1,TRBJ2-5,CASSKKWEPQETQYF
-,TRBV12-3/TRBV12-4,TRBJ2-7,CASSPIRSYEQYF
-,TRBV7-2,TRBJ2-3,CASSILLAGGTDTQYF
-,TRBV6-2/TRBV6-3,TRBJ2-7,CASSYPRLAGSYEQYF
-,TRBV20-1,TRBJ2-1,CSARETSYNEQFF
medium-sized,TRBV4-2,TRBJ2-7,CASSQGFSEQYF
-,TRBV3-1,TRBJ1-2,CASSLDEANYGYTF
-,TRBV7-6,TRBJ2-3,CASRTPQGFDSDTQYF
-,TRBV3-1,TRBJ2-1,CASSPQGYNEQFF
-,TRBV27,TRBJ2-2,CASSYRTTNTGELFF
-,TRBV20-1,TRBJ2-3,CSAQTGIADTQYF
-,TRBV28,TRBJ2-7,CASSLPASRDRARSYEQYF
-,TRBV7-2,TRBJ2-3,CASSPSEVGGLTDTQYF
-,TRBV6-5,TRBJ2-1,CASSFTSGGNEQFF
-,TRBV5-4,TRBJ2-2,CASSPSPGERGGELFF
-,TRBV28,TRBJ2-5,CASSLLVKETQYF
-,TRBV7-2,TRBJ1-2,CASSFGSPDYGYTF
-,TRBV12-3/TRBV12-4,TRBJ2-3,CASSLAGAGATDTQYF
-,TRBV12-3/TRBV12-4,TRBJ2-2,CASSPVGTGRTGELFF
-,TRBV10-3,TRBJ2-7,CAISDRGPSYEQYF
-,TRBV25-1,TRBJ1-5,CASSDGWGLSNQPQHF
-,TRBV29-1,TRBJ1-1,CSVELGDLLWEAFF
-,TRBV27,TRBJ2-7,CASSFGTGTYEQYF
-,TRBV19,TRBJ2-1,CASDSGGSSYNEQFF
-,TRBV7-9,TRBJ2-4,CASGTAAKNIQYF
-,TRBV5-1,TRBJ2-5,CASSWEQGHGETQYF
-,TRBV28,TRBJ2-1,CASSLLLGTSSYNEQFF
-,TRBV20-1,TRBJ2-1,CSARAGSPEQFF
-,TRBV11-3,TRBJ2-5,CASSSGIRETQYF
-,TRBV7-9,TRBJ1-1,CAIRTNTEAFF
-,TRBV29-1,TRBJ1-2,CSVERDNRDWRIYGYTF
-,TRBV6-4,TRBJ2-1,CASSPSSGGGYNEQFF
-,TRBV20-1,TRBJ2-5,CSARGTGWETQYF
-,TRBV20-1,TRBJ1-4,CSARDHWGKLFF
-,TRBV29-1,TRBJ2-6,CSVEEFLGAGANVLTF
-,TRBV28,TRBJ2-7,CASSSGQSAYEQYF
-,TRBV28,TRBJ1-5,CASSEQGGGPQHF
-,TRBV20-1,TRBJ1-2,CSARLADYGYTF
-,TRBV7-9,TRBJ2-7,CASSSRPGQSIYEQYF
-,TRBV7-7,TRBJ2-5,CASSFYWGETQYF
-,TRBV5-1,TRBJ2-7,CASKASGSYEQYF